This T cell receptor beta chain was obtained from a study of identifying expanded T cells in peripheral blood. Study-wide results and limits: Technical replicates showed roughly 1.2 changed clones; two weeks approximately 16; four weeks 19. Clone count variance between roughly 2-week samples rose with total template count.

CDR3 length: 9 amino acids. V dropped 8 bases and J dropped 5 bases, with 3 bases sitting between them. Germline V gives CDR1 MGHDK, CDR2 SYGVNS. Here immunoSEQ multiplex PCR was the method, and the copy in TCRdb shows in-frame clones only, minus some. Here the sample spans under 130,000 clones, 75% to 90% being singletons. This clone has a single count. Antigen specificity is unknown. Healthy donors had no documented immune events, such as infections, while sampled. The receptor was isolated from a person aged 18 to 70 in good health. This chain links TRBV25-1 with TRBJ2-5; D unclear. Sequencing used blood. CDR3 sequence reads: CASGETQYF. The CDR3 region has the DNA TGTGCCAGCGGGGAGACCCAGTACTTC.